The present T cell receptor (beta chain) was sequenced within a study of blood T cells in healthy people across ages. This clonotype was observed many times. The CDR3 covers 14 residues. Germline CDR1 reads SGHTA; CDR2 reads FQGNSA. Trimming shortened V by 2 bases and J by 6 bases, and 10 bases separated the two germline ends. A sample-barcoded 5' primer and a J-beta primer mix were used in a second PCR of roughly 7 to 11 cycles. Each of the cDNA molecules was tagged by a template-switch adaptor with 12 random nucleotides. A single record per CDR3 protein comes from TCRdb applying MiXCR to the 5' RACE reads. The sample contains more than 800,000 distinct CDR3 sequences, under 30% of which appear only once.

What was sequenced was blood. The TCR originated in a woman of 80 years or more in good health. The rearrangement joins TRBV7-2 to TRBJ2-2, with D hard to call. The CDR3 sequence is CASSLSRLAGELFF. The CDR3, as DNA: TGTGCCAGCAGCTTATCCCGACTGGCCGGGGAGCTGTTTTTT.